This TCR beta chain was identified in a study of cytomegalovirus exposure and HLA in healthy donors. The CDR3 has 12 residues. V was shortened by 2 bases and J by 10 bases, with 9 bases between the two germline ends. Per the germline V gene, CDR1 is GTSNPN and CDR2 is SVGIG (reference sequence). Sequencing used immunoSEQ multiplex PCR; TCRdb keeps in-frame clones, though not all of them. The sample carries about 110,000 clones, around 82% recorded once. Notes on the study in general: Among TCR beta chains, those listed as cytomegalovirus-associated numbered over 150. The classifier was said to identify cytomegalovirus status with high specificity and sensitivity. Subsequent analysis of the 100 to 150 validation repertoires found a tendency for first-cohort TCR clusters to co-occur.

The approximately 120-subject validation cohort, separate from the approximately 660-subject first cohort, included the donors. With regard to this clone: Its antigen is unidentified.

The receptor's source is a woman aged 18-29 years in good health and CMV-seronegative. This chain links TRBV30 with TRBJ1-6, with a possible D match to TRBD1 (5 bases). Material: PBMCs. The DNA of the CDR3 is TGTGCCTGGAGTCCGGACAACTCACCCCTCCACTTT. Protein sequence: CAWSPDNSPLHF.